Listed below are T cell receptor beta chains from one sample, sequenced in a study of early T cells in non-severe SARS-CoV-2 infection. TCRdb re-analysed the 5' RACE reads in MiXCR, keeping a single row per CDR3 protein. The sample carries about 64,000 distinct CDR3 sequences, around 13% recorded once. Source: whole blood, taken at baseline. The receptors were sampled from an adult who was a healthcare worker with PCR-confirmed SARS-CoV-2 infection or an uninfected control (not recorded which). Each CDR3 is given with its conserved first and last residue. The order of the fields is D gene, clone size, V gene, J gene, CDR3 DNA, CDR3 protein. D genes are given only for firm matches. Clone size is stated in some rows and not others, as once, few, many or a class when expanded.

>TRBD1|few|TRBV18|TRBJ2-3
TGTGCCAGCTCACCACGGGACAGCCAACACCGCACAGATACGCAGTATTTT
CASSPRDSQHRTDTQYF
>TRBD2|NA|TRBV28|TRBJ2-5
TGTGCCAGCAGGGGACTAGCGGGAGCTGAGGAGACCCAGTACTTC
CASRGLAGAEETQYF
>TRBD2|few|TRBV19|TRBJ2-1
TGTGCCAGTAGTGCCTCCGGGACTAGGGGTGAGCAGTTCTTC
CASSASGTRGEQFF
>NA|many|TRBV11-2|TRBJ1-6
TGTGCCAGCAGGGCGGGGGGTCCTTCACCCCTCCACTTT
CASRAGGPSPLHF
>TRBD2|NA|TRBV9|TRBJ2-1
TGTGCCAGCAGCGTGGCCCCTAGCGGGAGTAACTACAATGAGCAGTTCTTC
CASSVAPSGSNYNEQFF
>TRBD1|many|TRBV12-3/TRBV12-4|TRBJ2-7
TGTGCCAGCAGAATAGACAGGGCCTACGAGCAGTACTTC
CASRIDRAYEQYF
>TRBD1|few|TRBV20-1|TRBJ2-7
TGCAGTGCCCAAATTCGACAGGGCCGGGACGAGCAGTACTTC
CSAQIRQGRDEQYF
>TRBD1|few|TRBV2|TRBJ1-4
TGTGCCAGCAGTCGGACAGGGTTTAATGAAAAACTGTTTTTT
CASSRTGFNEKLFF
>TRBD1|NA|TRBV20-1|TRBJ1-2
TGCAGTGCTAGCGGACAGGGGGCGGGTAACTATGGCTACACCTTC
CSASGQGAGNYGYTF
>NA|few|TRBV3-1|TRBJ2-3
TGTGCCAGCAGCCGCCGGGGGACAGATACGCAGTATTTT
CASSRRGTDTQYF
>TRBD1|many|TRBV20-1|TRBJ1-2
TGCAGTGCTAGGGTCCCCGGGACAGCGTGGTATGGCTACACCTTC
CSARVPGTAWYGYTF
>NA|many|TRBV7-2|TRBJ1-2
TGTGCCAGCAGCTTAGTGGGGCAGAACTATGGCTACACCTTC
CASSLVGQNYGYTF
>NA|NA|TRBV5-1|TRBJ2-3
TGCGCCAGCAGCTGGGAGAGGGTAGATACGCAGTATTTT
CASSWERVDTQYF
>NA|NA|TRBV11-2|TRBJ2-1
TGTGCCAGCAGCTTAGATCCCGGGCCTCGAGAGCAGTTCTTC
CASSLDPGPREQFF
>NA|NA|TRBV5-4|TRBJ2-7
TGTGCCAGCAGCTTGCACGGGAGTGGTTACGAGCAGTACTTC
CASSLHGSGYEQYF
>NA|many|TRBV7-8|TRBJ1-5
TGTGCCAGCAGCTTAGCTGGGGTCATGTTTGGCAATCAGCCCCAGCATTTT
CASSLAGVMFGNQPQHF
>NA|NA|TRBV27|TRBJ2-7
TGTGCCAGCGGGCTAGCAGCCGAGCAGTACTTC
CASGLAAEQYF
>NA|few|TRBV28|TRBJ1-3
TGTGCCAGCAGTTTAGGTGGCAGGGTACCCGTTGCAGGAAACACCATATATTTT
CASSLGGRVPVAGNTIYF
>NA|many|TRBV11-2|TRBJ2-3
TGTGCCAGCAGCTCGACCCCGACAGGATCTACGACGCAGTATTTT
CASSSTPTGSTTQYF
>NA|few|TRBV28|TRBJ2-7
TGTGCCAGCAGTTCCCCGGGGACTTCGTTCGAGCAGTACTTC
CASSSPGTSFEQYF
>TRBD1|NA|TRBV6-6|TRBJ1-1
TGTGCCAGCAGTTGGACAGGGGGGAACACTGAAGCTTTCTTT
CASSWTGGNTEAFF
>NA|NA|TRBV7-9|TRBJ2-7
TGTGCCAGCAGCTTTGAGGAACGGACGTACTACGAGCAGTACTTC
CASSFEERTYYEQYF
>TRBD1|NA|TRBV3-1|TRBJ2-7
TGTGCCAGCAGCCAAGGGAAACGGGACAGGGTTCAGGGCGAGCAGTACTTC
CASSQGKRDRVQGEQYF
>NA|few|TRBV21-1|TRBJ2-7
TGTGCCAGCAGCTCTAACGGGAGATTTTCTACGGAGCAGTACTTC
CASSSNGRFSTEQYF
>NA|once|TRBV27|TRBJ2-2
TGTGCCAGCAGCACCCCGTCACTGGGGGAGCTGTTTTTT
CASSTPSLGELFF
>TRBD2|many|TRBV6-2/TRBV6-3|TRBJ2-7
TGTGCCAGCAGCGCCGGGACTACAGTCTACTACGAGCAGTACTTC
CASSAGTTVYYEQYF
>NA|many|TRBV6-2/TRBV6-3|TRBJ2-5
TGTGCCAGCATTCCAGCGGGTGTAGAGACCCAGTACTTC
CASIPAGVETQYF
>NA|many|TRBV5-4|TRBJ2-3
TGTGCCAGCAGCTGGGCGGGCCACCTCTCCACAGATACGCAGTATTTT
CASSWAGHLSTDTQYF
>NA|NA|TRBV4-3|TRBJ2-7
TGCGCCAGCAGCCAGGGAAGGTCATACGAGCAGTACTTC
CASSQGRSYEQYF
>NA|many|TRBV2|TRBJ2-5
TGTGCCAGCAGCGGATACAGTGAAGAGACCCAGTACTTC
CASSGYSEETQYF
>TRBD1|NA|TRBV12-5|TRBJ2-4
TGTGCTAGTGGTTTAGGGACAGGGAACATTCAGTACTTC
CASGLGTGNIQYF
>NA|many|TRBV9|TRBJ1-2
TGTGCCAGCAGCGGATCGACCGTCGACTATGGCTACACCTTC
CASSGSTVDYGYTF
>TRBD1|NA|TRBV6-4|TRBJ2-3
TGTGCCAGCAGTGACTCTACAGGGGCCTCAGATACGCAGTATTTT
CASSDSTGASDTQYF